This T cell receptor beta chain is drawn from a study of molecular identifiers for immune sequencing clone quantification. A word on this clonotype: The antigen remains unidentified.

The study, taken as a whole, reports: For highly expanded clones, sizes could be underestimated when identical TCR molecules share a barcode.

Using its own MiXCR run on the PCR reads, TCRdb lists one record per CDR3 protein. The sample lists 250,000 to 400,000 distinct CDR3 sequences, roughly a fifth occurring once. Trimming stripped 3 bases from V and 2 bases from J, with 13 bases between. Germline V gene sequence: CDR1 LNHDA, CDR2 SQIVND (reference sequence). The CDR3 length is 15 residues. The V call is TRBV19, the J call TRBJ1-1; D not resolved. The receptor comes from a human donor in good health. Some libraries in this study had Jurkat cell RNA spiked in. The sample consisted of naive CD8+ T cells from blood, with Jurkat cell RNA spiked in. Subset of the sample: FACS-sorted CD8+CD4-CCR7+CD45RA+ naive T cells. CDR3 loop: CASSIRGGANTEAFF. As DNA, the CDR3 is TGTGCCAGTAGTATCCGCGGAGGCGCCAACACTGAAGCTTTCTTT.